One sample yielded the 8 T cell receptor beta chains listed below, sequenced in a study of blood T cell repertoires in COVID-19. Sequencing was performed with immunoSEQ multiplex PCR; in TCRdb, only in-frame clones are kept and a portion is missing. Here the sample spans around 190,000 clones, about 81% being singletons. The sample comprised PBMCs or T cells enriched from blood (not recorded which). The receptors come from a man aged 35-49 years who had recovered from COVID-19.

The gene calls are TRBV6-5 and TRBJ2-7, with 11 bases lining up with TRBD2. CDR1 MNHEY and CDR2 SVGAGI come from the germline V gene. With V trimmed by 5 bases and J by 1 base, 4 bases remained unmatched. CDR3 size: 15 residues. The CDR3 DNA sequence: TGTGCCAGCAGTCGAGGACTAGCGGGTTCCTACGAGCAGTACTTC. Protein sequence: CASSRGLAGSYEQYF.

The genes are TRBV3-1 (or the pseudogene TRBV3-2) and TRBJ1-2; a weak D match, TRBD1 (6 bases). V lost 1 base and J lost 7, with 10 bases in between. CDR1 LGHDT and CDR2 YNNKEL come from the germline V gene (reference sequence). There are 13 residues in the CDR3. The CDR3 DNA sequence: TGTGCCAGCAGCCAAGGGGCAGGGGTTGGCTACACCTTC. Translating it yields CASSQGAGVGYTF.

This chain connects TRBV19 to TRBJ1-5; D call uncertain. V was cut by 1 base and J by 8 bases, with 18 bases left in between. CDR3 length: 16 residues. Germline loops: CDR1 LNHDA, CDR2 SQIVND (reference sequence). DNA for the CDR3: TGTGCCAGTAGTATAGTTCACAGCTCTTTCATTGAGCCCCAGCATTTT. This encodes CASSIVHSSFIEPQHF.

This clone turned up a few times. Here the CDR3 DNA reads TGTGCCAGCAGCCATGGGGGGACAGACCACGAGCAGTACTTC. It specifies CASSHGGTDHEQYF. The chain recombines TRBV11-2 with TRBJ2-7, with D perhaps TRBD1 (7 bases). Trimming removed 5 bases at V and 5 bases at J, with 16 bases between. This CDR3 is 14 amino acids long. Germline V CDR1 and CDR2: SGHAT, FQNNGV.

The CDR3 coding sequence is TGTGCCAGCAGCTTAGGGGCCGGCTCTGGAAACACCATATATTTT. It codes for CASSLGAGSGNTIYF. The chain recombines TRBV11-2 with TRBJ1-3; D not resolved. V was cut by 1 base and J by 0 bases, with 7 bases left in between. CDR3 size: 15 residues. Germline V CDR1 and CDR2: SGHAT, FQNNGV.

V is TRBV6-5 and J is TRBJ1-5; TRBD1 matches 11 bases. The V and J ends lost 6 bases and 6 bases, in that order; junction bases with no gene match: 4. Germline V CDR1 and CDR2: MNHEY, SVGAGI. CDR3 length: 14 residues. The chain's CDR3 is CASRDRGRVQPQHF. The CDR3 DNA is TGTGCCAGCAGGGACAGGGGGCGAGTTCAGCCCCAGCATTTT.

This clone was observed once. The rearrangement uses TRBV6-1 and TRBJ2-1; 15 bases fit TRBD2. V was clipped by 3 bases and J by 14 bases; unmatched bases: 8. The length of the CDR3 is 15 residues. Germline V gene sequence: CDR1 MNHNS, CDR2 SASEGT. The CDR3 DNA is TGTGCCAGCAGTGAGGGGACTAGCGGGAGGCTCGGAGAGTTCTTC. Translation gives CASSEGTSGRLGEFF.

The J gene is TRBJ1-5, the V gene TRBV12-5; TRBD1 is a possible D gene (6 bases). Trimming shortened V by 2 bases and J by 4 bases, and 18 bases separated the two germline ends. The CDR3 length is 17 residues. CDR1 LGHNT and CDR2 FRNRAP come from the germline V gene. This chain's CDR3 is CASGLSALDRINQPQHF. The CDR3 nucleotides are TGTGCTAGTGGTTTGTCCGCTCTTGACAGGATAAATCAGCCCCAGCATTTT.